The source of this T cell receptor (beta chain) is a study of T cell changes during pregnancy in multiple sclerosis. TCRdb's copy holds only in-frame clones and misses some; the assay was immunoSEQ multiplex PCR. Of 20,000 to 25,000 clones in the sample, roughly 87% are singletons; the top ten hold under 10%. Germline V gene data show CDR1 as MGHRA and CDR2 as YSYEKL. V was trimmed by 0 bases and J by 9 bases, leaving 9 bases between them. This CDR3 comprises 13 residues. The TCR sequence derives from a female donor with multiple sclerosis, enrolled in a pregnancy study. V gene TRBV4-1 combines with J gene TRBJ2-1; D gene unclear. The material sequenced was CD8+ T cells from peripheral blood mononuclear cells, taken after pregnancy. The CDR3 reads CASSQDPPGEQFF. The CDR3, as DNA: TGCGCCAGCAGCCAAGACCCCCCCGGTGAGCAGTTCTTC.